This is a list of T cell receptor beta chains from one sample in a study of blood T cell repertoires in COVID-19. Sequencing used immunoSEQ multiplex PCR; TCRdb keeps in-frame clones, though not all of them. The sample lists approximately 200,000 clones, about 85% occurring once. Sequences were obtained from peripheral blood. The receptors were sampled from a man in his 70s with active or convalescent COVID-19. CDR3s include the opening cysteine and the closing phenylalanine or tryptophan. A D gene is named only where the DNA matches it firmly. Rows may omit the clone size; those that give it use once, few, many or a size class.

TRBJ2-3 . . TRBV5-1 TGCGCCAGTGGTGTTGCTCGGGAATTGGATACGCAGTATTTT CASGVARELDTQYF
TRBJ2-2 . TRBD2 TRBV6-6 TGTGCCAGCAGTTTACTAGCGGGGGGGCCTACCGGGGAGCTGTTTTTT CASSLLAGGPTGELFF
TRBJ2-5 . TRBD1 TRBV4-3 TGCGCCAGCAGCCAGGGGGACAGTCAAGAGACCCAGTACTTC CASSQGDSQETQYF
TRBJ2-7 . TRBD1 TRBV9 TGTGCCAGCAGCGTAGCTACAGGGGGCTACGAGCAGTACTTC CASSVATGGYEQYF
TRBJ2-2 . TRBD2 TRBV9 TGTGCCAGCAGCCCCGGGACGAGAGCGGGAGGGGTGAACACCGGGGAGCTGTTTTTT CASSPGTRAGGVNTGELFF
TRBJ2-5 . . TRBV9 TGTGCCAGCAGCAGGTTAGGGGGAAGTCAAGAGACCCAGTACTTC CASSRLGGSQETQYF
TRBJ1-4 once . TRBV6-6 TGTGCCAGCAGTCCCGGCGTTAGGGGAACTAATGAAAAACTGTTTTTT CASSPGVRGTNEKLFF
TRBJ2-2 . . TRBV28 TGTGCCAGCAGGTCAGGTCCCCGAACCGGGGAGCTGTTTTTT CASRSGPRTGELFF
TRBJ2-7 few . TRBV28 TGTGCCAGCAGTTTATTGGGCTCGCAGTACTTC CASSLLGSQYF
TRBJ2-7 few . TRBV5-6 TGTGCCAGCAGCTTACGCAGCTCCTACGAGCAGTACTTC CASSLRSSYEQYF
TRBJ1-1 . . TRBV16 TGTGCCAGCAGCCAATTGGTTGCCAGGGGGAACACTGAAGCTTTCTTT CASSQLVARGNTEAFF
TRBJ1-1 . TRBD1 TRBV6-2/TRBV6-3 TGTGCCAGCAGTAAGACCCAGGACAGGGAAGCTTTCTTT CASSKTQDREAFF
TRBJ1-2 . . TRBV5-1 TGCGCCAGCAGCTTGGTGGACAGTATCTATGGCTACACCTTC CASSLVDSIYGYTF
TRBJ2-6 . TRBD2 TRBV3-1/TRBV3-2 TGTGCCAGCAGCCAAGAATTGCGGGAGCGAAGAGGGGCCAACGTCCTGACTTTC CASSQELRERRGANVLTF
TRBJ2-5 . TRBD1 TRBV6-5 TGTGCCAGCAGTTACCAGGGGGCTCGGGAGACCCAGTACTTC CASSYQGARETQYF
TRBJ2-1 . TRBD2 TRBV6-4 TGTGCCAGCAGTGACGGGAGCGGGAGTTTGAATGAGCAGTTCTTC CASSDGSGSLNEQFF
TRBJ2-3 . TRBD2 TRBV18 TGTGCCAGCTCACGTCAACCTAGCGGGGGTCCAGATACGCAGTATTTT CASSRQPSGGPDTQYF
TRBJ2-7 . . TRBV6-5 TGTGCCAGCAGTTACTACGGCTACGAGCAGTACTTC CASSYYGYEQYF
TRBJ2-2 . TRBD1 TRBV6-4 TGTGCCAGCCGACAGGGAAACACCGGGGAGCTGTTTTTT CASRQGNTGELFF
TRBJ2-7 . TRBD2 TRBV5-6 TGTGCCAGCAGCTTGGAAACTGAGTGGGAGGGACTGGGCGAGCAGTACTTC CASSLETEWEGLGEQYF
TRBJ2-1 . . TRBV9 TGTGCCAGCAGCGTGCCTAGCAGCAATGAGCAGTTCTTC CASSVPSSNEQFF
TRBJ2-2 . TRBD2 TRBV27 TGTGCCAGCAGTAACCCCCGGACTAGCGGGGTCCCGGGCACCGGGGAGCTGTTTTTT CASSNPRTSGVPGTGELFF
TRBJ2-1 . TRBD2 TRBV5-1 TGCGCCAGCAGCTTGGCCGGGACTAGAGCCTACAATGAGCAGTTCTTC CASSLAGTRAYNEQFF
TRBJ2-2 . TRBD1 TRBV18 TGTGCCAGCTCAACTAAGACGGGACAGGGAGACGGCACCGGGGAGCTGTTTTTT CASSTKTGQGDGTGELFF
TRBJ2-2 . TRBD2 TRBV6-1 TGTGCCAGCAGAGATTGGGGGGGGAACACCGGGGAGCTGTTTTTT CASRDWGGNTGELFF
TRBJ2-7 once TRBD2 TRBV5-1 TGCGCCAGCAGCTTGGTAGGTAGCGGGGTTTACGAGCAGTACTTC CASSLVGSGVYEQYF
TRBJ1-2 . . TRBV28 TGTGCCAGCAGTTTGGACTTCATCCGTCTGGGCTACACCTTC CASSLDFIRLGYTF
TRBJ2-3 . TRBD2 TRBV11-2 TGTGCCAGCAGCTTAGCGTCAGTCGGGCTAGCGGGAGTGAATACGCAGTATTTT CASSLASVGLAGVNTQYF
TRBJ2-1 . . TRBV7-8 TGTGCCAGCAGCTTACTGGGGCAGTCCTACAATGAGCAGTTCTTC CASSLLGQSYNEQFF
TRBJ2-7 . TRBD1 TRBV19 TGTGCCAGTAGTGTAATAGGACAGGGCTCCTACGAGCAGTACTTC CASSVIGQGSYEQYF
TRBJ1-2 once . TRBV4-3 TGCGCCAGCAGCCAAGGGACTTATGGCTACACCTTC CASSQGTYGYTF
TRBJ1-2 few . TRBV6-1 TGTGCCAGCAGTGAACAGAGAGGGATTAGCTATGGCTACACCTTC CASSEQRGISYGYTF
TRBJ2-3 . . TRBV16 TGTGCCAGCAGCCGCGCGGGTTTTGGAGATACGCAGTATTTT CASSRAGFGDTQYF
TRBJ1-6 . TRBD1 TRBV28 TGTGCCAGCAGTTTATTAAGAGGACAGGGGGCGGGTAATTCACCCCTCCACTTT CASSLLRGQGAGNSPLHF
TRBJ1-1 . . TRBV28 TGTGCCAGCAGTTTTGACAGACTGAACACTGAAGCTTTCTTT CASSFDRLNTEAFF